This TCR beta chain was recorded in a study of graft-versus-host responses after intestinal transplantation. The V gene end was trimmed by 0 bases and the J gene end by 1 base; junction bases not matched to a gene: 0. The CDR3 runs to 15 residues. Germline lookup yields CDR1 MNHGY and CDR2 SAAAGT. This clone was counted a few times. Assay used: immunoSEQ multiplex PCR; TCRdb lists only in-frame clones, some missing. The data hold about 6,800 clones, with around 26% observed a single time. The gene calls are TRBV6-8 and TRBJ1-3, with 7 nucleotides matching TRBD1. The sequencing used alloreactive CD4+ T cells from a mixed lymphocyte reaction culture, collected before intestinal transplant. Subset specified: CFSE-low proliferating T cells sorted from approximately 6-day pre-transplant mixed lymphocyte reaction (GvH or HvG direction). The source of this sequence is a human patient who received an intestinal transplant. DNA of the CDR3: TGTGCCAGCAGTTACTCGACAGGGTCTGGAAACACCATATATTTT. This sequence encodes CASSYSTGSGNTIYF.